This TCR beta chain originates from a study of T-cell memory formation after mild COVID-19. For the study at large: Clusters were largely donor specific.

V lost 6 bases to trimming and J lost 2 bases; unmatched junction nucleotides: 12. Germline V lookup: CDR1 SGHTA, CDR2 FQGNSA. There are 17 residues in the CDR3. MiXCR was run by TCRdb on the 5' RACE reads, yielding one entry per CDR3 protein. The data hold roughly 310,000 distinct CDR3 sequences, with around 15% observed a single time. Input material: PBMCs or a T cell subset sorted from them (not recorded which). The chain has TRBV7-2 and TRBJ2-7; 11 positions agree with TRBD2. The receptor's source is a man aged 18 to 35 who had mild COVID-19 (a few samples of this study predate the infection). Cell type and time point are not known. The CDR3 coding sequence is TGTGCCAGCAGTCGGCCCATGACTAGCGGGGCGGCCTACGAGCAGTACTTC. Translation gives CASSRPMTSGAAYEQYF.